This T cell receptor (beta chain) was documented in a study of blood T cell repertoires in COVID-19. Study context: Samples came from the United States, Italy and Spain, spanning acute and convalescent COVID-19. PBMCs, B-cell-depleted T cells, or T cells were the source of the cDNA or gDNA that made up the material.

Seattle patient enrollment occurred during active infection, with longitudinal follow-up thereafter. This CDR3 has 18 residues. V gave up 4 bases and J gave up 5 bases, with 26 bases separating them. Germline values: CDR1 MDHEN, CDR2 SYDVKM. Authors' processing steps: Reference gene primer amplification gave estimated nucleated cell counts. Sequenced by immunoSEQ multiplex PCR; TCRdb stores in-frame clones only, minus some. V, J and clone size derive from that table, while D and trimming were established from the DNA sequence. In the table there are around 250,000 clones, about 90% of which are singletons.

What was sequenced was peripheral blood. The V and J genes are TRBV28 and TRBJ2-5, with D perhaps TRBD1 (8 bases). The sequence derives from a woman aged 70-85 years with COVID-19, enrolled during active disease. The CDR3 nucleotides are TGTGCCAGCAGTTCCCTCCATGACCGGACAGGGAGGGTCGAGACCCAGTACTTC. Residues: CASSSLHDRTGRVETQYF.